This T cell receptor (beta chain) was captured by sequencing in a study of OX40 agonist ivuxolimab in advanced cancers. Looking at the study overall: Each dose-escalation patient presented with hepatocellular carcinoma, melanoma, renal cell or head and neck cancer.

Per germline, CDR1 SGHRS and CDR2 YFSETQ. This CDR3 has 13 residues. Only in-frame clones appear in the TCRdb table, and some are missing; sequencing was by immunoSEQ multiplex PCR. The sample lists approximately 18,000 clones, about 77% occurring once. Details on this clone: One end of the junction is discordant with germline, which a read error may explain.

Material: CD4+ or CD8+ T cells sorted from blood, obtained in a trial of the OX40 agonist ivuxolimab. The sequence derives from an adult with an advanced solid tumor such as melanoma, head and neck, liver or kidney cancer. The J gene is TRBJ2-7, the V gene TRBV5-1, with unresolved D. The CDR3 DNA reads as TGTGCCAGCAGCTTGGTAGGAACCTACGAGCAGTACTTC. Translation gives CASSLVGTYEQYF.